This passage covers 31 T cell receptor beta chains from one sample sequenced in a study of CD8+ T cells in alopecia areata. Reverse transcribed after extraction, RNA yielded cDNA as the sequencing template. Libraries were prepared by immunoSEQ multiplex PCR; TCRdb keeps only in-frame clonotypes and omits some of them. The repertoire consists of hundreds of thousands of clones, with about 60% occurring once and the leading ten covering under 0.5%. Sequencing was performed on CD4+ T cells sorted from blood, taken at week 0. The receptors were gathered from a human donor with alopecia areata.

This clone was observed many times. The V gene is TRBV7-8, the J gene TRBJ2-5, with no clear D. This CDR3 is 15 amino acids long. V was clipped by 1 base and J by 1 base, with 10 bases between them. From germline, CDR1 is SGHVS and CDR2 FQNEAQ. CDR3 coding DNA: TGTGCCAGCAGCTTAGGGGCCCTACCCCAAGAGACCCAGTACTTC. Translating gives CASSLGALPQETQYF.

This clone was counted only a few times. This chain's CDR3 is CASSLALSLNTQYF. The CDR3 bases are TGCGCCAGCAGCTTGGCTCTTAGCCTGAATACGCAGTATTTT. The chain recombines TRBV5-1 with TRBJ2-3; D is undetermined. CDR3 length: 14 amino acids. Germline loops: CDR1 SGHRS, CDR2 YFSETQ. The V end was cut by 0 bases, the J end by 7 bases, with 12 bases between.

The chain combines TRBV5-1 with TRBJ1-4; the D gene is possibly TRBD1 (6 bases). Germline assignment: CDR1 SGHRS and CDR2 YFSETQ. This CDR3 is 16 amino acids long. V shed 0 bases and J shed 3 bases, with 12 bases lying between them. CDR3 residues: CASSLALQGSNEKLFF. CDR3 coding DNA: TGCGCCAGCAGCTTGGCTTTGCAGGGGTCTAATGAAAAACTGTTTTTT.

This clone was observed a handful of times. The J gene is TRBJ2-7, the V gene TRBV29-1; D is perhaps TRBD2 (6 bases). V was shortened by 4 bases and J by 4 bases, with 14 bases between the two germline ends. CDR1 and CDR2 (germline): SQVTM, ANQGSEA. The CDR3 sequence is 13 residues long. CDR3: CSVAGRTDYEQYF. The CDR3 DNA reads TGCAGCGTTGCGGGGAGGACGGATTACGAGCAGTACTTC.

J is TRBJ1-2 and V is TRBV7-2, with TRBD1 matching 7 bases. The CDR3 sequence is 14 residues long. Germline CDR1 reads SGHTA; CDR2 reads FQGNSA. The ends lost 5 bases at V and 3 bases at J; junction bases unmatched: 6. DNA for the CDR3: TGTGCCAGCAGCGCTGGACAGGTATACTATGGCTACACCTTC. Its translation: CASSAGQVYYGYTF.

The chain joins TRBV7-9 to TRBJ1-2; tentatively, D is TRBD1 (6 bases). This CDR3 spans 14 amino acids. Trimming left V 3 bases short and J 3 bases short, with 11 bases between. Germline V CDR1 and CDR2: SEHNR, FQNEAQ (reference sequence). The CDR3 is CASSFIKGDYGYTF. The CDR3 coding sequence is TGTGCCAGCAGCTTTATAAAGGGGGACTATGGCTACACCTTC.

The chain employs TRBV9 and TRBJ1-2, with D perhaps TRBD1 (6 bases). V lost 1 base and J 6 bases, leaving 16 bases between the germline ends. Per germline, CDR1 SGDLS and CDR2 YYNGEE. The CDR3 has 15 amino acids. The CDR3 loop is CASSVTVGQGHGYTF. The DNA of the CDR3 is TGTGCCAGCAGCGTAACGGTCGGTCAGGGGCATGGCTACACCTTC. Filled out from reference TRBV9 and TRBJ1-2, the complete variable domain reads DSGVTQTPKHLITATGQRVTLRCSPRSGDLSVYWYQQSLDQGLQFLIQYYNGEERAKGNILERFSAQQFPDLHSELNLSSLELGDSALYFCASSVTVGQGHGYTFGSGTRLTVV.

The genes are TRBV6-1 and TRBJ1-2, with 12 positions matching TRBD1. V lost 6 bases to trimming and J lost 5 bases; unmatched junction nucleotides: 4. CDR1 and CDR2 from the germline V gene are MNHNS and SASEGT. CDR3 length equals 14 residues. This chain's CDR3 is CASSLGQGAYGYTF. The CDR3 DNA is TGTGCCAGCAGCCTGGGACAGGGGGCGTATGGCTACACCTTC.

The chain has TRBV25-1 and TRBJ2-6, with a weak D call TRBD1 (6 bases). Germline assignment: CDR1 MGHDK and CDR2 SYGVNS. Trimming stripped 6 bases from V and 3 bases from J, with 9 bases between. This CDR3 contains 14 residues. The CDR3 DNA follows: TGTGCCAGCAGCCAGGGGTTTGGGGCCAACGTCCTGACTTTC. This sequence encodes CASSQGFGANVLTF.

The rearrangement links TRBV6-5 to TRBJ1-4; no reliable D call. The CDR3 extends over 14 amino acids. The germline V and J ends were trimmed by 5 bases and 5 bases, with 12 bases remaining between them. Looked up from germline, CDR1 is MNHEY and CDR2 is SVGAGI. The CDR3 sequence is CASSTDLWNEKLFF. CDR3 bases: TGTGCCAGCAGTACGGACCTCTGGAATGAAAAACTGTTTTTT.

This clone was seen a few times. The CDR3 DNA reads as TGCAGCGTTGGGGGGGGAGTTCCAGGGTATTTT. Protein product: CSVGGGVPGYF. The V and J genes are TRBV29-1 and TRBJ2-3; 7 bases agree with TRBD2. V dropped 4 bases and J dropped 14; count of bases not matched to a gene: 9. The CDR3 sequence is 11 residues long. Looked up from germline, CDR1 is SQVTM and CDR2 is ANQGSEA.

In its sample, this clone was seen many times. The CDR3: CAISSLTTGELFF. The CDR3 nucleotides read TGTGCCATCAGTAGCCTCACCACCGGGGAGCTGTTTTTT. This rearrangement joins TRBV10-3 to TRBJ2-2; D is unclear. Trimming cost V 5 bases and J 4 bases, with 8 bases left between them. Germline assignment: CDR1 ENHRY and CDR2 SYGVKD. The CDR3 runs to 13 residues.

The V call is TRBV5-1, the J call TRBJ2-5; 7 positions match TRBD1. From germline, CDR1 is SGHRS and CDR2 YFSETQ. V lost 4 bases to trimming and J lost 5 bases; unmatched junction nucleotides: 5. The CDR3 is 13 amino acids. DNA of the CDR3: TGCGCCAGCAGCCACACAGGGGAGGAGACCCAGTACTTC. Protein: CASSHTGEETQYF.

The V call is TRBV6-1, the J call TRBJ2-7, with 7 bases matching TRBD2. The CDR3 runs to 14 residues. CDR1 MNHNS and CDR2 SASEGT come from the germline V gene. Trimming removed 4 bases from V and 0 bases from J; junction bases left unmatched: 3. The DNA of the CDR3 is TGTGCCAGCAGTGCTAGCGGAGCCTCCTACGAGCAGTACTTC. It is translated as CASSASGASYEQYF.

The chain combines TRBV19 with TRBJ1-2, with D tentatively TRBD1 (5 bases). The germline CDR1 and CDR2 sequences are LNHDA and SQIVND (reference sequence). V lost 2 bases and J lost 0, with 13 bases in between. This CDR3 contains 16 residues. As DNA, the CDR3 is TGTGCCAGTAGTATAAGGCCGGGACCCACTAACTATGGCTACACCTTC. Amino acid sequence: CASSIRPGPTNYGYTF.

The chain couples TRBV4-1 to TRBJ2-7; 7 bases are shared with TRBD1. This CDR3 contains 15 residues. Germline V gene lookup returns CDR1 MGHRA and CDR2 YSYEKL. V gave up 5 bases and J gave up 4 bases; unmatched junction bases: 11. CDR3 region: CASSVVGQPTYEQYF. The CDR3 coding sequence is TGCGCCAGCAGCGTAGTGGGACAGCCAACTTACGAGCAGTACTTC.

The rearrangement uses TRBV4-1 and TRBJ2-2; 12 positions match TRBD1. The CDR3 is made up of 16 amino acids. Looked up from germline, CDR1 is MGHRA and CDR2 is YSYEKL. V was pared by 4 bases and J by 5 bases, with 5 bases of the junction left unmatched. CDR3 sequence reads: CASSPPGQGATGELFF. The CDR3 DNA reads as TGCGCCAGCAGCCCCCCGGGACAGGGGGCGACCGGGGAGCTGTTTTTT.

CDR3 sequence reads: CASSPQNLQQETQYF. For the CDR3, the DNA is TGTGCCAGCTCACCCCAGAACTTACAACAAGAGACCCAGTACTTC. The gene calls are TRBV18 and TRBJ2-5; D is unresolved. Germline V gene data show CDR1 as KGHSH and CDR2 as LQKENI. The CDR3 sequence is 15 residues long. Trimming removed 3 bases from V and 2 bases from J, with 13 bases in between.

V is TRBV29-1 and J is TRBJ1-5, with 11 bases fitting TRBD1. This CDR3 spans 14 amino acids. CDR1 is SQVTM, CDR2 ANQGSEA, per germline. After removal of 7 bases from V and 5 bases from J, the junction contained 7 bases not matched to a gene. The CDR3 DNA reads TGCAGCGACATACCGGGACAGGGGGATCAGCCCCAGCATTTT. It yields the protein CSDIPGQGDQPQHF.

In this sample, this clone turned up many times. The rearrangement uses TRBV11-2 and TRBJ2-3, with 9 bases matching TRBD2. The CDR3 covers 16 residues. CDR1 and CDR2 from the germline V gene are SGHAT and FQNNGV. The ends lost 4 bases at V and 1 base at J; junction bases unmatched: 6. Here the CDR3 DNA reads TGTGCCAGCAGCTCCTCGGGACTAGCACGCACAGATACGCAGTATTTT. It encodes CASSSSGLARTDTQYF.

Only a few counts were recorded for this clone. This chain uses TRBV7-9 with TRBJ2-3, with D maybe TRBD2 (6 bases). Trimming left V 2 bases short and J 4 bases short, with 16 bases between. The CDR3 spans 16 residues. The germline V gene has CDR1 SEHNR and CDR2 FQNEAQ (reference sequence). The CDR3 nucleotides are TGTGCCAGCAGCTTACGTGTCGGGAGTGGAGCAGATACGCAGTATTTT. Amino acid sequence: CASSLRVGSGADTQYF.

This clone is medium-sized within its sample. The rearrangement uses TRBV25-1 and TRBJ1-6; 9 bases line up with TRBD1. Germline CDR1 is MGHDK and CDR2 is SYGVNS. The CDR3 length is 15 residues. The J segment lost 6 bases and the V segment lost 4 bases, leaving 4 bases of the junction unmatched. The CDR3 DNA reads TGTGCCAGCAGTGGATCACAGGGGGCTAATTCACCCCTCCACTTT. This sequence encodes CASSGSQGANSPLHF.

The V call is TRBV5-6, the J call TRBJ2-1; possible D gene TRBD1, 6 bases. This CDR3 spans 14 amino acids. The V end was cut by 1 base, the J end by 6 bases, with 11 bases between. The germline V gene encodes CDR1 SGHDT and CDR2 YYEEEE. CDR3 in DNA: TGTGCCAGCAGCTTGACAGGGACGGTCAATGAGCAGTTCTTC. Translated, it gives CASSLTGTVNEQFF.

This rearrangement joins TRBV7-8 to TRBJ2-3; D unresolved. Germline V gene sequence: CDR1 SGHVS, CDR2 FQNEAQ. This CDR3 contains 16 residues. Trimming cost V 0 bases and J 0 bases, with 10 bases left between them. The CDR3 sequence: CASSLAGQISTDTQYF. As DNA, the CDR3 is TGTGCCAGCAGCTTAGCAGGGCAAATAAGCACAGATACGCAGTATTTT.

DNA of the CDR3: TGTGCCAGCAGTTTGACTTTCCTGGAGAAAAAACTGTTTTTT. Its translation: CASSLTFLEKKLFF. The chain is built from TRBV6-1 and TRBJ1-4, with D unresolved. The CDR3 loop spans 14 amino acids. The germline V gene encodes CDR1 MNHNS and CDR2 SASEGT. Trimming left V 5 bases short and J 9 bases short, with 16 bases between.

The genes are TRBV6-5 and TRBJ2-7; TRBD1 agrees at 7 bases. Germline-derived CDR1 and CDR2 are MNHEY and SVGAGI. Trimming took 2 bases from V and 3 from J; bases not matched to a gene: 7. This CDR3 is built from 15 residues. This CDR3 reads CASSYRQGKDYEQYF. CDR3 DNA sequence: TGTGCCAGCAGTTACCGACAGGGCAAAGACTACGAGCAGTACTTC.

This clone was recorded a few times. The chain is built from TRBV30 and TRBJ1-1; D is unclear. Trimming left V 2 bases short and J 5 bases short, with 12 bases between. Germline-derived CDR1 and CDR2 are GTSNPN and SVGIG (reference sequence). The CDR3 consists of 13 residues. CDR3 in DNA: TGTGCCTGGAGTAAAAGCATAGGTACTGAAGCTTTCTTT. Translated: CAWSKSIGTEAFF. Full variable domain (outside the CDR3, taken from reference TRBV30 and TRBJ1-1): SQTIHQWPATLVQPVGSPLSLECTVEGTSNPNLYWYRQAAGRGLQLLFYSVGIGQISSEVPQNLSASRPQDRQFILSSKKLLLSDSGFYLCAWSKSIGTEAFFGQGTRLTVV.

The J gene is TRBJ2-5, the V gene TRBV2, with a tentative D call TRBD2 (5 bases). Between the trimmed V and J ends, which lost 6 bases and 4 bases, there was a span of 6 bases. This CDR3 has 11 residues. Per germline, CDR1 SNHLY and CDR2 FYNNEI. The CDR3 region is CASRLGETQYF. In DNA, the CDR3 is TGTGCCAGCAGACTAGGAGAGACCCAGTACTTC.

Remarks on this clone: Compared with germline, one end of the junction differs, possibly owing to a read error. This chain connects TRBV7-7 to TRBJ2-2; D perhaps matches TRBD2 (5 bases). The CDR3 is 14 residues long. Germline assignment: CDR1 SSHAT and CDR2 FNYEAQ (reference sequence). The CDR3 protein is CASSLARNTGELFF. DNA of the CDR3: TGTGCTAGCAGCTTAGCGCGAAACACCGGGGAGCTGTTTTTT.

This clone turned up a few times. The V gene is TRBV2, the J gene TRBJ1-5; 7 bases line up with TRBD1. The CDR3 loop spans 14 amino acids. Germline V gene lookup returns CDR1 SNHLY and CDR2 FYNNEI. The V segment lost 3 bases and the J segment 1 base; nucleotides outside the gene matches: 0. Written as DNA, the CDR3 is TGTGCCAGCAGTGACAGGGGGAGCAATCAGCCCCAGCATTTT. This translates into CASSDRGSNQPQHF.

This clone was seen more than once but under ten times. V is TRBV30 and J is TRBJ2-1, with D possibly being TRBD2 (7 bases). Trimming removed 0 bases at V and 5 bases at J, with 17 bases between. Germline V gives CDR1 GTSNPN, CDR2 SVGIG (reference sequence). CDR3 length: 16 amino acids. CDR3 region: CAWSVMRRGANNEQFF. Written as DNA, the CDR3 is TGTGCCTGGAGTGTAATGCGACGGGGGGCCAACAATGAGCAGTTCTTC.